The 26 T cell receptor beta chains below come from one sample, sequenced in a study of Graves' ophthalmopathy and Graves' hyperthyroidism. RNA transcripts were the source from which TCR beta CDR3 regions were amplified. Second-round multiplex PCR came after a first-round RT-PCR that employed HTBI primers. MiXCR, applied by TCRdb to the multiplex PCR reads, yields one record per CDR3 protein. Of about 740,000 distinct CDR3 sequences in the sample, about 44% are singletons; the top ten hold 40% to 55%. The sample was peripheral blood. The receptors were sampled from an adult man with Graves' ophthalmopathy.

This clonotype was detected ten times or more. The rearrangement links TRBV19 to TRBJ1-1; D not resolved. V was cut by 4 bases and J by 7 bases, with 13 bases left in between. The germline V gene has CDR1 LNHDA and CDR2 SQIVND (reference sequence). The CDR3 runs to 13 residues. CDR3 residues: CASSKRTLSEAFF. The DNA of the CDR3 is TGTGCCAGTAGTAAACGGACCTTAAGTGAAGCTTTCTTT.

This clonotype was seen many times. A read error may produce the germline difference seen at one junction end. This chain links TRBV10-3 with TRBJ1-1, with 8 nucleotides matching TRBD1. The V gene's germline CDR1 is ENHRY and CDR2 SYGVKD. CDR3 size: 16 residues. The CDR3 here is CAVSKTRDRSLAEAFF. Here the CDR3 DNA reads TGTGCCGTCAGCAAGACGCGGGACAGGTCTCTCGCTGAAGCTTTCTTT.

This clonotype was recorded many times. The V call is TRBV11-2, the J call TRBJ1-2; the match to TRBD1 covers 8 bases. This CDR3 comprises 15 residues. The J segment lost 6 bases and the V segment lost 5 bases, leaving 11 bases of the junction unmatched. From germline, CDR1 is SGHAT and CDR2 FQNNGV. This chain's CDR3 is CASSRGATGENGYTF. CDR3 sequence (DNA): TGTGCCAGCAGCCGAGGCGCGACAGGGGAAAATGGCTACACCTTC.

The chain employs TRBV19 and TRBJ1-4; the D is unclear. V was trimmed by 5 bases and J by 11 bases, leaving 9 bases between them. Germline CDR1 LNHDA, CDR2 SQIVND (reference sequence). The CDR3 is 11 residues long. CDR3 in amino acids: CASSARTKLFF. CDR3 nucleotide sequence: TGTGCCAGTAGTGCACGGACGAAACTGTTTTTT.

In nucleotides, the CDR3 is TGCAGTGCTAGAGACTTGGGACAGACCCAAGAGACCCAGTACTTC. Translation: CSARDLGQTQETQYF. The chain joins TRBV20-1 to TRBJ2-5; the match to TRBD1 covers 7 bases. This CDR3 contains 15 residues. J was trimmed by 1 base and V by 0 bases; bases with no gene match: 5. CDR1 DFQATT and CDR2 SNEGSKA come from the germline V gene (reference sequence).

The chain combines TRBV29-1 with TRBJ1-2; TRBD1 is a possible D gene (6 bases). There are 11 residues in the CDR3. V was pared by 6 bases and J by 4 bases, with 9 bases between. Germline values: CDR1 SQVTM, CDR2 ANQGSEA. The CDR3, as DNA: TGCAGCGTACAGGACAGCTATGGCTACACCTTC. Its translation is CSVQDSYGYTF.

This clonotype was observed many times. The rearrangement uses TRBV4-2 and TRBJ1-5; D call uncertain. V lost 0 bases, J lost 8 bases, and 14 bases lay in between. Per the germline V gene, CDR1 is LGHNA and CDR2 is YNFKEQ. The CDR3 has 15 residues. CDR3 residues: CASSQDGSLGEPQHF. In DNA form, the CDR3 reads TGTGCCAGCAGCCAAGACGGGTCTCTCGGGGAGCCCCAGCATTTT.

This clonotype has a single count. The chain couples TRBV9 to TRBJ1-6; TRBD1 agrees at 7 bases. This CDR3 is 16 amino acids long. CDR1 is SGDLS and CDR2 is YYNGEE in the germline V gene. With V trimmed by 6 bases and J by 0 bases, 6 bases remained unmatched. DNA for the CDR3: TGTGCCAGCATGACAGGGTATAGCTCCTATAATTCACCCCTCCACTTT. This translates into CASMTGYSSYNSPLHF.

CDR3 residues: CASSAGNSYEQYF. The CDR3 nucleotides are TGTGCCAGCAGCGCCGGGAACTCCTACGAGCAGTACTTC. This chain uses TRBV9 with TRBJ2-7; D perhaps matches TRBD2 (5 bases). Germline lookup yields CDR1 SGDLS and CDR2 YYNGEE. The CDR3 has 13 residues. Trimming stripped 3 bases from V and 0 bases from J, with 7 bases between.

This clonotype has ten or more counts. The chain carries TRBV7-2 and TRBJ2-7; TRBD1 matches at 7 bases. Germline loops: CDR1 SGHTA, CDR2 FQGNSA. The CDR3 is 14 residues long. The trim removed 4 bases at V and 3 bases at J, leaving 6 bases unmatched. CDR3 residues: CASSSPGQIYEQYF. The CDR3 DNA sequence: TGTGCCAGCAGCTCTCCGGGACAGATCTACGAGCAGTACTTC.

V gene TRBV6-2 or TRBV6-3 combines with J gene TRBJ1-5; D may be TRBD1 (5 bases). The germline gives CDR1 MNHEY, CDR2 SVGEGT. This CDR3 is built from 15 residues. V shed 2 bases and J shed 4 bases, with 12 bases lying between them. CDR3 DNA: TGTGCCAGCAGTTACCTGGGGGGGGAGAATCAGCCCCAGCATTTT. It translates to CASSYLGGENQPQHF.

The count of this clonotype is one. At one of its ends the junction is not consistent with the germline gene, which may arise from a read error. The chain has TRBV10-3 and TRBJ2-7, with D perhaps matching TRBD1 (6 bases). Germline-derived CDR1 and CDR2 are ENHRY and SYGVKD. CDR3 size: 13 residues. The chain's CDR3 is CASSQNRVQVEYF. DNA of the CDR3: TGTGCCAGCAGTCAAAACAGGGTCCAGGTCGAGTACTTC.

This sequence joins TRBV7-2 and TRBJ2-5; D is tentatively TRBD1 or TRBD2 (5 bases each). V lost 5 bases to trimming and J lost 4 bases, with 17 bases between them. The CDR3 sequence is 15 residues long. The germline V gene encodes CDR1 SGHTA and CDR2 FQGNSA. CDR3 sequence (DNA): TGTGCCAGCAGCAGGAGTCAGGGACCGGCAGAGACCCAGTACTTC. This encodes CASSRSQGPAETQYF.

This clonotype was recorded a few times. This chain connects TRBV5-1 to TRBJ2-7; 10 bases agree with TRBD2. Germline V lookup: CDR1 SGHRS, CDR2 YFSETQ. The CDR3 covers 16 residues. Trimming removed 6 bases from V and 4 bases from J; junction bases left unmatched: 13. CDR3 in amino acids: CASTKIGLAEGYEQYF. The CDR3 region has the DNA TGCGCCAGCACCAAGATAGGACTAGCGGAGGGGTACGAGCAGTACTTC.

The rearrangement uses TRBV19 and TRBJ1-1; D is undetermined. V was clipped by 3 bases and J by 1 base, with 6 bases between them. CDR1 and CDR2 (germline): LNHDA, SQIVND (reference sequence). This CDR3 spans 13 amino acids. CDR3 amino acids: CASSMPGNTEAFF. The CDR3 DNA reads as TGTGCCAGTAGTATGCCCGGGAACACTGAAGCTTTCTTT.

CDR3 nucleotides: TGTGCCAGCAGCTTGGGGGCAGGGGAATTATCCTACGAGCAGTACTTC. Translation gives CASSLGAGELSYEQYF. V gene TRBV5-6 combines with J gene TRBJ2-7; D possibly corresponds to TRBD1 (6 bases). CDR1 and CDR2 from the germline V gene are SGHDT and YYEEEE. This CDR3 region has 16 residues. V shed 0 bases and J shed 1 base, with 14 bases lying between them.

A few counts support this clonotype. The chain employs TRBV24-1 and TRBJ1-5; a possible D gene is TRBD1 (6 bases). This CDR3 is built from 15 residues. Trimming left V 11 bases short and J 7 bases short, with 23 bases between. Looked up from germline, CDR1 is KGHDR and CDR2 is SFDVKD. The CDR3 DNA reads as TGTGCCAGCAGATCGACCGGGGCAGGGGTGCAGCCCCAGCATTTT. This sequence encodes CASRSTGAGVQPQHF.

Note on this clonotype: One base away lies a much larger clone, so this may be a sequencing read error. The gene calls are TRBV7-2 and TRBJ1-5; D remains unclear. Trimming stripped 5 bases from V and 9 bases from J, with 17 bases between. There are 14 residues in the CDR3. Germline V gene sequence: CDR1 SGHTA, CDR2 FQGNSA. The CDR3 DNA follows: TGTGCCAGCAGCCCGAATGCAGGCCCGGGGCCCCAGCATTTT. Protein product: CASSPNAGPGPQHF.

This sequence joins TRBV2 and TRBJ1-1; D may be TRBD1 (6 bases). Per the germline V gene, CDR1 is SNHLY and CDR2 is FYNNEI. The CDR3 contains 12 residues. Trimming cost V 8 bases and J 3 bases, with 10 bases left between them. The CDR3 reads CASRDMYTEAFF. As DNA, the CDR3 is TGTGCCAGCCGGGACATGTACACTGAAGCTTTCTTT.

Ten or more counts support this clonotype. The chain joins TRBV20-1 to TRBJ1-3; D is ambiguous. CDR3 length: 14 amino acids. V shed 5 bases and J shed 0 bases, with 11 bases lying between them. The germline gives CDR1 DFQATT, CDR2 SNEGSKA (reference sequence). The chain's CDR3 is CSAVDGSSGNTIYF. DNA of the CDR3: TGCAGTGCTGTCGATGGAAGCTCTGGAAACACCATATATTTT.

This clonotype showed up just once. The chain has TRBV6-5 and TRBJ1-5; D is perhaps TRBD1 (6 bases). Germline V lookup: CDR1 MNHEY, CDR2 SVGAGI. The CDR3 runs 17 residues. The ends were cut back, 6 bases at V and 2 bases at J, with 20 bases in the middle. CDR3 sequence: CASRASGGADGNQPQHF. The CDR3 nucleotides are TGTGCCAGCAGAGCATCCGGGGGCGCAGATGGCAATCAGCCCCAGCATTTT.

V usage is TRBV18 and J usage is TRBJ2-5; D is undetermined. Trimming stripped 3 bases from V and 5 bases from J, with 13 bases between. CDR1 is KGHSH and CDR2 is LQKENI in the germline V gene. The CDR3 runs 14 residues. Here the CDR3 DNA reads TGTGCCAGCTCACCCCCAGGCTCTCGGGAGACCCAGTACTTC. The encoded protein is CASSPPGSRETQYF.

As to this clonotype: This sequence may be a read error, since a much larger clone differs from it by one base. This rearrangement joins TRBV10-3 to TRBJ1-3; D gene ambiguous. The germline V gene encodes CDR1 ENHRY and CDR2 SYGVKD. The CDR3 is made up of 12 amino acids. Trimming left V 4 bases short and J 9 bases short, with 10 bases between. CDR3: CAISGSTGTIYF. In nucleotides, the CDR3 is TGTGCCATCAGTGGATCAACCGGCACCATATATTTT.

This chain uses TRBV7-9 with TRBJ2-7; 16 nucleotides align to TRBD2. The germline gives CDR1 SEHNR, CDR2 FQNEAQ (reference sequence). V was pared by 5 bases and J by 6 bases, with 7 bases of the junction left unmatched. The CDR3 extends over 16 amino acids. For the CDR3, the DNA is TGTGCCAGCAGCCCGGGACTAGCGGGAGGGCCTTCCGAGCAGTACTTC. Translation gives CASSPGLAGGPSEQYF.

This clonotype was observed a handful of times. The DNA of the CDR3 is TGTGCCTGGACCACCGGGACAGTTAACTATGGCTACACCTTC. Its translation is CAWTTGTVNYGYTF. The chain couples TRBV30 to TRBJ1-2; 7 positions agree with TRBD1. The CDR3 covers 14 residues. J gave up 1 base and V 4 bases, and 6 bases lay outside the gene matches. Looked up from germline, CDR1 is GTSNPN and CDR2 is SVGIG (reference sequence).

This chain links TRBV9 with TRBJ1-2; a possible D gene is TRBD1 (6 bases). Between the trimmed V and J ends, which lost 3 bases and 8 bases, there was a span of 14 bases. Germline CDR1 and CDR2: SGDLS and YYNGEE. The CDR3 runs 13 residues. The CDR3 bases are TGTGCCAGCAGCGCGACCCCCGGGACAGGCTACACCTTC. Translating it yields CASSATPGTGYTF.